Given below is one T cell receptor beta chain in context. Per the germline V gene, CDR1 is SGHNT and CDR2 is YYREEE (reference sequence). The CDR3 contains 12 residues. In the authors' methods: Amplification of reference gene primers provided the estimated nucleated cell counts. The repertoire was sequenced with immunoSEQ multiplex PCR; TCRdb's copy has only in-frame clones and lacks some. The D gene and trimming were derived from the DNA, and the V and J assignments and clone size from that table. Seen here are more than 40,000 clones, 88% observed once, and the top ten hold over 2.5%. The data belong to a study of blood T cell repertoires in COVID-19. About the study: Some COVID-19 samples were acute and others convalescent; all came from the United States, Italy and Spain. PBMCs, B-cell-depleted T cells, or T cells provided the cDNA or gDNA that made up the material.

This chain links TRBV5-4 with TRBJ2-1, with D possibly being TRBD2 (6 bases). The sequence came from a man aged 45-60 years with active COVID-19. Material: peripheral blood. As DNA, the CDR3 is TGTGGAGTTAGGGACTGGCTCAATGAGCAGTTCTTC. Translated, it gives CGVRDWLNEQFF.